The T cell receptor (beta chain) under discussion was sequenced for a study of shared clonotypes between healthy human individuals. General study results and limits: Enrolling few donors narrowed the genetic and exposure-history diversity that was represented.

The assay used deep level. The unsorted PBMC sample used ten immunoSEQ deep assay plates. Sequenced by immunoSEQ multiplex PCR; TCRdb stores in-frame clones only, minus some. The sample consists of 520,000 or so clones, 79% of them appearing once. Every donor was a Caucasian adult from Nashville, Tennessee. Comment on this clone: The target antigen is unknown.

Trimming at V came to 4 bases and at J to 5 bases, leaving 6 bases not matched to a gene. Germline V CDR1 and CDR2: SGHRS, YFSETQ. The CDR3 spans 14 residues. This TCR was sampled from a middle-aged woman in good health. Some clones in this sample may be carry-over from other donors' samples. The genes are TRBV5-1 and TRBJ2-5; TRBD2 aligns across 9 bases. Sequenced input: PBMCs. CDR3 in amino acids: CASSVIAGEETQYF. The CDR3 DNA reads TGCGCCAGCAGCGTAATAGCGGGAGAGGAGACCCAGTACTTC.